This note documents a single T cell receptor (beta chain) sequence. Its antigen remains unidentified. One end of the junction varies from germline; a read error may be responsible. Germline V gene sequence: CDR1 SSHAT, CDR2 FNYEAQ (reference sequence). The CDR3 length is 14 residues. This sample stems from a study of PD-1 blockade in mismatch repair-deficient tumors. Across the study: Patients had about a dozen mismatch repair-deficient cancer types and were previously treated and progressing. Study-level results: Tumor-resident clones, often absent from pretreatment blood, expanded after pembrolizumab and then contracted.

Mismatch repair deficiency was confirmed in all patients, by PCR or immunohistochemistry. The TCR-sequenced patients were a few responders to pembrolizumab. Clones were sequenced by immunoSEQ multiplex PCR, and TCRdb holds only the in-frame ones, with some missing. In the table there are around 100,000 clones, around 80% of which are singletons. Sequencing used peripheral blood, obtained roughly 60 weeks after starting pembrolizumab. The genes are TRBV7-7 and TRBJ2-3, with 7 bases identical to TRBD2. The receptor was derived from an adult with mismatch repair-deficient cancer. The CDR3 DNA sequence: TGTGCTAGCAGCCCGTTTGGGAGGGTGGATACGCAGTATTTT. It encodes CASSPFGRVDTQYF.